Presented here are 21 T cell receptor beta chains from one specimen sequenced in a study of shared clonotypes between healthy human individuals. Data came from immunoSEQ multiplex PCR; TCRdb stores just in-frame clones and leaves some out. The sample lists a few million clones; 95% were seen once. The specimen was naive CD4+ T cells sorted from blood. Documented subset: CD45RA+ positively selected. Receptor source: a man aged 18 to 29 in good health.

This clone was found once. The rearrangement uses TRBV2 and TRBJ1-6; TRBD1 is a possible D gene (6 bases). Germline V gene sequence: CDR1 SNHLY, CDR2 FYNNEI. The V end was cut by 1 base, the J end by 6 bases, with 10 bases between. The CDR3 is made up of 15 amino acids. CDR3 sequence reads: CASSEEGRGNSPLHF. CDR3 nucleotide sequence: TGTGCCAGCAGTGAAGAGGGCAGGGGTAATTCACCCCTCCACTTT.

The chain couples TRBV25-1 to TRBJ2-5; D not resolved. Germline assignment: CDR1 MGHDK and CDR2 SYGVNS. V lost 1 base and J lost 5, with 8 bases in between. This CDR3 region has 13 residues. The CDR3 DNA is TGTGCCAGCAGTGAATGGGAAAAGGAGACCCAGTACTTC. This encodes CASSEWEKETQYF. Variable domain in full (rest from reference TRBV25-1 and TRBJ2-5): EADIYQTPRYLVIGTGKKITLECSQTMGHDKMYWYQQDPGMELHLIHYSYGVNSTEKGDLSSESTVSRIRTEHFPLTLESARPSHTSQYLCASSEWEKETQYFGPGTRLLVL.

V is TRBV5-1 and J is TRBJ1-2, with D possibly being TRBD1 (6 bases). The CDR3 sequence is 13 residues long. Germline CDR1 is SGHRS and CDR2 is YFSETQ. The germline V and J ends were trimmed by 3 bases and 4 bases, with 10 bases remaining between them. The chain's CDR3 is CASSSGGPYGYTF. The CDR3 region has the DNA TGCGCCAGCAGCTCTGGGGGGCCCTATGGCTACACCTTC.

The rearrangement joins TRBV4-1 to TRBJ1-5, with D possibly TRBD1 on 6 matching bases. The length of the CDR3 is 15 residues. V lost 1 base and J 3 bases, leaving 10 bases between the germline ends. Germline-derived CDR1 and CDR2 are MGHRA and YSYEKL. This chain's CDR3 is CASSQAAGVNQPQHF. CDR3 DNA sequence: TGCGCCAGCAGCCAAGCGGCAGGGGTCAATCAGCCCCAGCATTTT.

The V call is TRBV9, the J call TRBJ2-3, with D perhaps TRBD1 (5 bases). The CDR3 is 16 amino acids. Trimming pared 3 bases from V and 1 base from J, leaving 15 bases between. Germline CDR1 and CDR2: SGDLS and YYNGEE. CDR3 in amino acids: CASSAQGIVGTDTQYF. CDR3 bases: TGTGCCAGCAGCGCCCAGGGAATCGTGGGCACAGATACGCAGTATTTT.

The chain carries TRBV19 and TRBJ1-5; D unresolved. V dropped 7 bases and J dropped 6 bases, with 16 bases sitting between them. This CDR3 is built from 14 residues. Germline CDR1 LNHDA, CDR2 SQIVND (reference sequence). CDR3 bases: TGTGCCAGTACAGATATAGGTATCCGTCAGCCCCAGCATTTT. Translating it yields CASTDIGIRQPQHF.

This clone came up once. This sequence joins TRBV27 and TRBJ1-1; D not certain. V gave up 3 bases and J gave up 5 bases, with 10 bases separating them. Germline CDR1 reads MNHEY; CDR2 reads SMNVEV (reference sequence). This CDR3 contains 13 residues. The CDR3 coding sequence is TGTGCCAGCAGTTTGAACCGAGGGACTGAAGCTTTCTTT. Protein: CASSLNRGTEAFF.

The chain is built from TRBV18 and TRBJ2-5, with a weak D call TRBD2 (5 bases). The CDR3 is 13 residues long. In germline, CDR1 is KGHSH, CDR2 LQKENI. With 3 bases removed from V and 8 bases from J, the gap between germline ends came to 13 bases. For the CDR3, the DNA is TGTGCCAGCTCACCGGGAGAAGGACGCACCCAGTACTTC. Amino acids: CASSPGEGRTQYF.

The DNA of the CDR3 is TGTGCCAGCAGCTCTAGCGGGAGGCTACCCAGATACAATGAGCAGTTCTTC. This gives the protein CASSSSGRLPRYNEQFF. This rearrangement joins TRBV7-2 to TRBJ2-1, with 11 bases that match TRBD2. The J segment lost 4 bases and the V segment lost 4 bases, leaving 9 bases of the junction unmatched. CDR1 is SGHTA and CDR2 is FQGNSA in the germline V gene. This CDR3 region has 17 residues.

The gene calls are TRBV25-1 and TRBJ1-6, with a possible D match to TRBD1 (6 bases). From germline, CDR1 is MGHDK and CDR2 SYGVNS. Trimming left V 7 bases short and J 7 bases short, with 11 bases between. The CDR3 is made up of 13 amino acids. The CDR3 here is CASNRDINSPLHF. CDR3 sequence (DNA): TGTGCCAGCAACAGGGATATCAATTCACCCCTCCACTTT.

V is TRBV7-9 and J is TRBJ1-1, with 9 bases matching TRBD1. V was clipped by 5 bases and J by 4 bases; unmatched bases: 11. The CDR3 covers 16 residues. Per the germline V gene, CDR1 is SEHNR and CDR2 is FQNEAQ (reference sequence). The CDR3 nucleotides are TGTGCCAGCAGCCAATCGACAGGGGGAGGATCCACTGAAGCTTTCTTT. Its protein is CASSQSTGGGSTEAFF.

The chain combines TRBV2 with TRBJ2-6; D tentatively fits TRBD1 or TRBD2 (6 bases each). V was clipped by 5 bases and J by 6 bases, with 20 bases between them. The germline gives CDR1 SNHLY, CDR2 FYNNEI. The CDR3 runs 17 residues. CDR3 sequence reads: CASSTGIVRGAANVLTF. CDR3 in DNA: TGTGCCAGCAGTACGGGCATAGTGAGGGGGGCGGCCAACGTCCTGACTTTC.

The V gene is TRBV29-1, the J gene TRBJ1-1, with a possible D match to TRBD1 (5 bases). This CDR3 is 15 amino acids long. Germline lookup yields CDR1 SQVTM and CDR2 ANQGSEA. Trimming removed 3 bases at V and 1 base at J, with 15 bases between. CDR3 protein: CSVDLRIGGNTEAFF. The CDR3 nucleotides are TGCAGCGTTGATTTAAGGATTGGGGGGAACACTGAAGCTTTCTTT.

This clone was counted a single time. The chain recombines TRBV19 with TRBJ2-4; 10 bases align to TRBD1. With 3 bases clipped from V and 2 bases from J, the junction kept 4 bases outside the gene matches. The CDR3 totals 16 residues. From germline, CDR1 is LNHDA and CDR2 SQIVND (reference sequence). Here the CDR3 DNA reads TGTGCCAGTAGTATTGTGGGACAGGGGTCCAAAAACATTCAGTACTTC. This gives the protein CASSIVGQGSKNIQYF. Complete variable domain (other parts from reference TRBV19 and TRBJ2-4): DGGITQSPKYLFRKEGQNVTLSCEQNLNHDAMYWYRQDPGQGLRLIYYSQIVNDFQKGDIAEGYSVSREKKESFPLTVTSAQKNPTAFYLCASSIVGQGSKNIQYFGAGTRLSVL.

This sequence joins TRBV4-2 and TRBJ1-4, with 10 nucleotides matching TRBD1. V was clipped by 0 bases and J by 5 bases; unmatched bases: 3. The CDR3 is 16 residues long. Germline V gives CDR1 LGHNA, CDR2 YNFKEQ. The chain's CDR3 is CASSQDRTGGNEKLFF. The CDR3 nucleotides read TGTGCCAGCAGCCAAGATAGGACAGGGGGGAATGAAAAACTGTTTTTT.

DNA of the CDR3: TGCGCCAGCAGCTGGGGTGGGGAGATTCAAGAGACCCAGTACTTC. As protein: CASSWGGEIQETQYF. The rearrangement joins TRBV5-1 to TRBJ2-5, with D perhaps TRBD2 (5 bases). Germline values: CDR1 SGHRS, CDR2 YFSETQ. V was pared by 3 bases and J by 2 bases, with 14 bases between. This CDR3 is built from 15 residues.

CDR3 amino acids: CASRDSIKETQYF. For the CDR3, the DNA is TGCGCCAGTCGCGATAGCATAAAAGAGACCCAGTACTTC. This chain uses TRBV10-2 with TRBJ2-5, with D hard to call. The germline V and J ends were trimmed by 9 bases and 3 bases, with 14 bases remaining between them. The length of the CDR3 is 13 residues. Germline loops: CDR1 WSHSY, CDR2 SAAADI.

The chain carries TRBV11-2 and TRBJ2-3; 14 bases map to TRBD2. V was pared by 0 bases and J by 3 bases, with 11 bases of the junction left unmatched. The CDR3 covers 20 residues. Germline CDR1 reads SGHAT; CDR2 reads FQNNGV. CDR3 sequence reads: CASSLDLPRLAGGPTDTQYF. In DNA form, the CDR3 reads TGTGCCAGCAGCTTAGATCTTCCCCGACTAGCGGGAGGGCCAACAGATACGCAGTATTTT. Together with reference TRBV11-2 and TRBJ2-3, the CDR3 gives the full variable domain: EAGVAQSPRYKIIEKRQSVAFWCNPISGHATLYWYQQILGQGPKLLIQFQNNGVVDDSQLPKDRFSAERLKGVDSTLKIQPAKLEDSAVYLCASSLDLPRLAGGPTDTQYFGPGTRLTVL.

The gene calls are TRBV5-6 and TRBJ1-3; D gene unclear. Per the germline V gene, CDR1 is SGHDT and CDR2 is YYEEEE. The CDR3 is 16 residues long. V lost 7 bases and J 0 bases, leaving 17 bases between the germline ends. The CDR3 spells CASQVDRRYSGNTIYF. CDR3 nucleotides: TGTGCCAGCCAGGTGGATAGGCGGTACTCTGGAAACACCATATATTTT.

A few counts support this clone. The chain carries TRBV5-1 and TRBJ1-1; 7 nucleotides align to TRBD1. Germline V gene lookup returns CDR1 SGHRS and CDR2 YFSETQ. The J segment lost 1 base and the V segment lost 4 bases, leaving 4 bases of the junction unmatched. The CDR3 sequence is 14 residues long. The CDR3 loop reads CASSGGQTNTEAFF. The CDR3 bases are TGCGCCAGCAGCGGGGGACAGACGAACACTGAAGCTTTCTTT.

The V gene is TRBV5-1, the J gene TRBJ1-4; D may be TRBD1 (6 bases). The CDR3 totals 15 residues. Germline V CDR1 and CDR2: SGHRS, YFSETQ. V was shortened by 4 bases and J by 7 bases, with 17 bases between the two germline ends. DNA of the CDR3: TGCGCCAGCAGCGTGACAGGCTCGCAGGCTGAAAAACTGTTTTTT. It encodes CASSVTGSQAEKLFF.